This T cell receptor beta chain was found in a study of T cell responses to AZD1222 COVID-19 vaccine (dated by TCRdb to the early 2020s). Regarding the study in general: AZD1222 recipients given second doses at about 4 weeks or at about 12 weeks were pooled, since spike-specific TCR depth and breadth were not found to differ between the two schedules. TCR sequencing covered over 230 trial participants: about 210 given two doses of AZD1222 and approximately 25 given two doses of MenACWY control vaccine. Enrollment into the trials was organized by age into subgroups of 18-55, 56-69 and 70-plus years, and those subgroups contained roughly 150, 30 and 60 TCR-sequenced participants, respectively. Paper-wide results and their limitations: Reportedly, close to half of the unique spike-specific TCRs recognized epitopes lying outside the regions that are mutated in the B.1.351 and B.1.1.7 variants. In the small 56-69-year group, the increase in depth fell short of significance, most likely because of low power. Conclusions about previously exposed vaccinees are limited, since just a handful of AZD1222 recipients were seropositive for SARS-CoV-2 at baseline. Most participants were white British and females outnumbered males, and the authors suggested that clonal diversity may have been underestimated. Because no samples from the day 14 peak response were available, repertoires could be characterized only after the peak T cell response. After two AZD1222 doses, spike-specific TCR breadth and depth were significantly higher than at day 0 and than in MenACWY recipients. The vaccine-associated CD4 TCRs covered the entire spike protein, and the dominant responses fell in regions 160-218 and 743-854.

The sample's time point label is to be understood as: baseline before first vaccination. Samples from vaccinated people were obtained from the UK trials COV001 and COV002, which included a single-blind randomized controlled phase 2/3 trial of AZD1222 (ChAdOx1 nCoV-19) in healthy adults. Trial participant PBMC samples were collected at day 0 and day 28 after the second dose for TCRbeta chain sequencing. Trimming removed 0 bases from V and 2 bases from J; the gene matches leave 7 bases unexplained. The CDR3, from cysteine to phenylalanine, totals 17 residues. Of the read, only the CDR3 DNA is kept; its 51 bases are in frame from base 1. CDR1 SGHNT and CDR2 YYREEE were looked up in the germline V gene (reference sequence). To note about this clone: Its antigen is unknown. No clone much larger than this one lies a single base away; base qualities are absent.

The CDR3 regions of human TCRbeta chains were analyzed by immunosequencing. In the source study's methods: Repertoire TCRs were matched against a reference library of SARS-CoV-2-specific TCRs generated with the MIRA antigen-specificity platform. Breadth was defined as the fraction of unique TCRs that were SARS-CoV-2-associated. Depth was defined as the fraction of total T cells that were SARS-CoV-2-associated. Using the MIRA data, every spike-specific TCR was mapped to the spike region that the TCR reacted to and assigned to either a CD4 or a CD8 class. Log10-transformed breadth and depth values were compared by one-way ANOVA with Sidak's multiple comparisons tests. TCRdb re-hosts the immuneACCESS table, in-frame sequences only. Its copies lack some clones; in the studies checked, an unresolved V gene accounts for under half of them, and the cause for the rest is not known. The V and J calls and clone size were taken over from that table, and D and trimming were inferred from the DNA. The table for this sample lists more than 250,000 clones; more than 85% of them were counted only once. Together, the top ten hold 0.55% of the sample.

The TCR comes from an adult in good health. The rearranged segments are TRBV5-4 and TRBJ2-7; 11 bases in the middle match TRBD1. The sequencing here drew on peripheral blood, taken on day 0 of AZD1222 vaccination. The CDR3 region has the sequence CASSLVGGTGGTYEQYF. The DNA sequence is TGTGCCAGCAGCTTGGTGGGGGGGACAGGGGGAACCTACGAGCAGTACTTC.